Listed here are 14 T cell receptor beta chains from one sample, sequenced in a study of cytomegalovirus exposure and HLA in healthy donors. PCR employed 60 Vbeta and 13 Jbeta primers. The method was immunoSEQ multiplex PCR; TCRdb's version includes in-frame clones alone and lacks a portion of them. The table records around 120,000 clones, around four fifths of them present only once. Sequenced: PBMCs. The receptors stem from a man between 60 and 75 years old in good health and CMV-seropositive.

The gene calls are TRBV28 and TRBJ2-5; weak D call: TRBD1 (6 bases). Near its end, the DNA agrees better with TRBJ2-7, so the J call may be wrong. The germline CDR1 and CDR2 sequences are MDHEN and SYDVKM. This CDR3 contains 15 residues. The CDR3 sequence is CASSRPDRTPYEQYF. As DNA, the CDR3 is TGTGCCAGCAGCAGACCGGACAGAACCCCCTACGAGCAGTACTTC.

CDR3 in DNA: TGCGCCAGCAGCTGGACAGGGGACCTCAACACTGAAGCTTTCTTT. It codes for CASSWTGDLNTEAFF. This chain uses TRBV5-1 with TRBJ1-1; 9 bases map to TRBD1. Germline V lookup: CDR1 SGHRS, CDR2 YFSETQ. This CDR3 is 15 amino acids long. With V trimmed by 3 bases and J by 2 bases, 5 bases remained unmatched.

CDR3 in DNA: TGTGCCAGCAGCCCGCAGGGTTTCTCCTACGAGCAGTACTTC. It encodes CASSPQGFSYEQYF. V and J are TRBV5-5 and TRBJ2-7; a possible D gene is TRBD1 (5 bases). The V end lost 4 bases, the J end lost 0 bases, and 11 bases lay between the germline ends. The CDR3 is made up of 14 amino acids. The germline V gene has CDR1 SGHKS and CDR2 YYEKEE (reference sequence). Using reference TRBV5-5 and TRBJ2-7 for the parts outside the CDR3, the full variable domain is DAGVTQSPTHLIKTRGQQVTLRCSPISGHKSVSWYQQVLGQGPQFIFQYYEKEERGRGNFPDRFSARQFPNYSSELNVNALLLGDSALYLCASSPQGFSYEQYFGPGTRLTVT.

The rearrangement links TRBV25-1 to TRBJ1-2; TRBD1 agrees at 7 bases. Unmatched junction bases numbered 4, after V lost 6 bases and J lost 6 bases. The germline V gene has CDR1 MGHDK and CDR2 SYGVNS. The CDR3 totals 12 residues. The CDR3 DNA sequence: TGTGCCAGCAGGGGACAGCTGCATGGCTACACCTTC. As protein: CASRGQLHGYTF.

The J gene is TRBJ1-5, the V gene TRBV19; TRBD1 aligns across 10 bases. The junction had 9 bases not matched to a gene; V was cut back by 5 bases and J by 8 bases. The CDR3 totals 15 residues. The germline V gene encodes CDR1 LNHDA and CDR2 SQIVND (reference sequence). CDR3 DNA sequence: TGTGCCAGTAGTTCAACGACAGGGGGCTCTAAGCCCCAGCATTTT. Residues: CASSSTTGGSKPQHF. Full variable domain (missing parts from reference TRBV19 and TRBJ1-5): DGGITQSPKYLFRKEGQNVTLSCEQNLNHDAMYWYRQDPGQGLRLIYYSQIVNDFQKGDIAEGYSVSREKKESFPLTVTSAQKNPTAFYLCASSSTTGGSKPQHFGDGTRLSIL.

The DNA of the CDR3 is TGTGCCAGCAGTTCGGGGACTAGCGGAAATTACAATGAGCAGTTCTTC. Its protein is CASSSGTSGNYNEQFF. The chain combines TRBV28 with TRBJ2-1, with 11 bases that match TRBD2. Unmatched junction bases numbered 6, after V lost 4 bases and J lost 4 bases. CDR1 is MDHEN, CDR2 SYDVKM, per germline. This CDR3 contains 16 residues.

V is TRBV2 and J is TRBJ2-1; possible D gene TRBD2, 5 bases. Germline CDR1 SNHLY, CDR2 FYNNEI. V was trimmed by 7 bases and J by 2 bases, leaving 12 bases between them. The CDR3 spans 14 residues. The CDR3 sequence: CASNSGKAYNEQFF. Written as DNA, the CDR3 is TGTGCCAGCAATTCGGGGAAGGCCTACAATGAGCAGTTCTTC.

The chain uses TRBV6-6 and TRBJ2-5, with TRBD2 matching over 12 bases. The assigned J gene may be wrong: the sequence end matches TRBJ2-7 better. Germline CDR1 is MNHNY and CDR2 is SVGAGI (reference sequence). The CDR3 length is 15 residues. CDR3 residues: CASSRLAGAAYEQYF. CDR3 nucleotides: TGTGCCAGCAGTCGACTAGCGGGAGCCGCCTACGAGCAGTACTTC.

This clone was seen once. V and J are TRBV2 and TRBJ1-3, with TRBD1 matching over 8 bases. V shed 4 bases, J shed 3 bases, and the junction held 5 bases outside the gene matches. CDR1 SNHLY and CDR2 FYNNEI come from the germline V gene. The CDR3 runs to 15 residues. The CDR3 sequence: CASSGGTGLGNTIYF. The CDR3 DNA reads as TGTGCCAGCAGTGGCGGGACAGGCCTTGGAAACACCATATATTTT.

The V and J genes are TRBV5-1 and TRBJ2-1; D perhaps matches TRBD2 (6 bases). Trimming took off 4 bases at V and 9 bases at J, with 17 bases between the two ends. Germline loops: CDR1 SGHRS, CDR2 YFSETQ. The CDR3 totals 14 residues. CDR3 in DNA: TGCGCCAGCAGCGCGGGACTTTCGGTGCCTGAGCAGTTCTTC. This gives the protein CASSAGLSVPEQFF.

The chain is built from TRBV9 and TRBJ2-3, with D perhaps TRBD1 (6 bases). The CDR3 has 13 residues. V gave up 4 bases and J gave up 7 bases, with 13 bases separating them. CDR1 and CDR2 from the germline V gene are SGDLS and YYNGEE. CDR3 coding DNA: TGTGCCAGCAGCACGGTTACAGGGTATACGCAGTATTTT. Its protein is CASSTVTGYTQYF.

Remarks on this clone: The junction departs from the called germline gene at one end, perhaps through a read error. Other DNA variants within this sample encode the same CDR3. The rearrangement joins TRBV30 to TRBJ2-3; TRBD2 aligns across 9 bases. Germline-derived CDR1 and CDR2 are GTSNPN and SVGIG (reference sequence). This CDR3 comprises 14 residues. CDR3 loop: CAWSLAGNTDTQYF. As DNA, the CDR3 is TGTGCCTGGAGTCTAGCGGGAAACACAGATACGCAATATTTT.

The chain links TRBV2 to TRBJ1-2, with TRBD1 identical over 8 bases. Germline V gene lookup returns CDR1 SNHLY and CDR2 FYNNEI. The CDR3 extends over 12 amino acids. Trimming took 6 bases from V and 5 from J; bases not matched to a gene: 2. For the CDR3, the DNA is TGTGCCAGCAGAAACAGGGGGTATGGCTACACCTTC. This gives the protein CASRNRGYGYTF.

This chain joins TRBV5-4 and TRBJ2-2; no clear D gene. The CDR3 runs 13 residues. Germline CDR1 SGHNT, CDR2 YYREEE (reference sequence). The V end was cut by 2 bases, the J end by 2 bases, with 4 bases between. CDR3 region: CASSFLNTGELFF. CDR3 coding DNA: TGTGCCAGCAGCTTTCTTAACACCGGGGAGCTGTTTTTT.